The entry below gives a single TCR beta chain sequence along with its context. The V gene's germline CDR1 is DFQATT and CDR2 SNEGSKA (reference sequence). The CDR3 is 15 amino acids. Trimming removed 5 bases from V and 4 bases from J, with 18 bases in between. Sequencing of TCR beta covered CD8+ and CD4+ T cells obtained from blood. TEMRA cells underwent FACS enrichment and CD8+ and CD4+ T cells underwent negative isolation. cDNA came from about 0.5 to 1 ug RNA primed by random hexamers. TCRdb reprocessed the immunoSEQ multiplex PCR reads with MiXCR, giving one entry per CDR3 protein. The sample holds about 150,000 distinct CDR3 sequences, nearly 97% seen once. The data originate from a study of CD8 T cells in Susac syndrome.

The receptor was isolated from a human donor with multiple sclerosis. Sequences were obtained from CD8+ T cells from PBMCs. The gene calls are TRBV20-1 and TRBJ1-5, with D maybe TRBD1 (6 bases). In DNA form, the CDR3 reads TGCAGTGCTCAAAAAAGGACAGTAGGTAATCAGCCCCAGCATTTT. Translation gives CSAQKRTVGNQPQHF.